This T cell receptor beta chain emerged from a study of cytomegalovirus exposure and HLA in healthy donors. The ends were cut back, 4 bases at V and 4 bases at J, with 8 bases in the middle. This CDR3 has 12 residues. Germline V gene data show CDR1 as SGHRS and CDR2 as YFSETQ. This clone has only a few counts. Sequenced by immunoSEQ multiplex PCR; TCRdb stores in-frame clones only, minus some. The sample has approximately 100,000 clones, approximately 90% seen once. The specimen sequenced was PBMCs. This clonotype was obtained from a woman younger than 45 in good health and CMV-seronegative. This sequence joins TRBV5-1 and TRBJ2-5; TRBD1 might be the D (6 bases). The CDR3 DNA reads as TGCGCCAGCAGCGGGGGCGCAGAGACCCAGTACTTC. Translation: CASSGGAETQYF. Complete variable domain (other parts from reference TRBV5-1 and TRBJ2-5): KAGVTQTPRYLIKTRGQQVTLSCSPISGHRSVSWYQQTPGQGLQFLFEYFSETQRNKGNFPGRFSGRQFSNSRSEMNVSTLELGDSALYLCASSGGAETQYFGPGTRLLVL.